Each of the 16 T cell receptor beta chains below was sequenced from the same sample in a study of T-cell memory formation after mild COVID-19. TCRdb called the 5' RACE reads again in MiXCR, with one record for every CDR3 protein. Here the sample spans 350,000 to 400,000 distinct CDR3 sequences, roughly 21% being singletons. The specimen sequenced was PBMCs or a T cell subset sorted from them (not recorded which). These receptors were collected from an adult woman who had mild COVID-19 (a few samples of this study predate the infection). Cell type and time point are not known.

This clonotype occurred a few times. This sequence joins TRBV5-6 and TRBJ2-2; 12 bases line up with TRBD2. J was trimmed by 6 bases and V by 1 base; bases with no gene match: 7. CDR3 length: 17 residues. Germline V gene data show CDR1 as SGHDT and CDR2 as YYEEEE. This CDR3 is CASSLRLAGGYAGELFF. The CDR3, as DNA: TGTGCCAGCAGCTTGAGGCTAGCGGGAGGGTATGCCGGGGAGCTGTTTTTT.

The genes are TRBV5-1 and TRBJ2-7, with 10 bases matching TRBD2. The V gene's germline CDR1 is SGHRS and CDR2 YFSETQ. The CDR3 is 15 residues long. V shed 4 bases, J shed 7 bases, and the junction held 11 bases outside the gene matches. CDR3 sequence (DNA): TGCGCCAGCAGCCCAGGTGCTAGCGGGAGTGGGGAGCAGTACTTC. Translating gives CASSPGASGSGEQYF.

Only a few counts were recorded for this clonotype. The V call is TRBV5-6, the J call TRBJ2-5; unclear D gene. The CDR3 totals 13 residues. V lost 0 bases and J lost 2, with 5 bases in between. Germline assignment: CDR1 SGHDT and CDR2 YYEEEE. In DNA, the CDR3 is TGTGCCAGCAGCTTGGCGGTTCAAGAGACCCAGTACTTC. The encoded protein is CASSLAVQETQYF.

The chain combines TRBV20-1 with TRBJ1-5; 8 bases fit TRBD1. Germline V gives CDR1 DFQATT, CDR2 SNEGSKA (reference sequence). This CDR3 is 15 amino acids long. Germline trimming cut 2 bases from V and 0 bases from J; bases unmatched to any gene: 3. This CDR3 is CSARQGAYSNQPQHF. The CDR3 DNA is TGCAGTGCTAGACAGGGGGCGTATAGCAATCAGCCCCAGCATTTT.

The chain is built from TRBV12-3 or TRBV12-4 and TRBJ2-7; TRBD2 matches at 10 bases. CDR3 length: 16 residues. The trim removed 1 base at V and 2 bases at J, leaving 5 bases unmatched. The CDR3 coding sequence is TGTGCCAGCAGTTTAGGGCTAGCGGGGGCCACCTACGAGCAGTACTTC. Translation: CASSLGLAGATYEQYF.

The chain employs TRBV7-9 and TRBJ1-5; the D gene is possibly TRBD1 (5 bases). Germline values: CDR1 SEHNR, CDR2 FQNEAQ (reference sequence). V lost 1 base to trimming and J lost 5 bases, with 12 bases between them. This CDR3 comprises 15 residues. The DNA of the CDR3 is TGTGCCAGCAGCTTAGGTTACACGGGGGATCAGCCCCAGCATTTT. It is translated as CASSLGYTGDQPQHF. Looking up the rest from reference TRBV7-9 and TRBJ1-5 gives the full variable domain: DTGVSQNPRHKITKRGQNVTFRCDPISEHNRLYWYRQTLGQGPEFLTYFQNEAQLEKSRLLSDRFSAERPKGSFSTLEIQRTEQGDSAMYLCASSLGYTGDQPQHFGDGTRLSIL.

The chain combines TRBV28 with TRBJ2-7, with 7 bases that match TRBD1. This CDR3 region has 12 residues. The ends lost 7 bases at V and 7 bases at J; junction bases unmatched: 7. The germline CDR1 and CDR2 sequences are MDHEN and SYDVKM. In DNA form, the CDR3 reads TGTGCCAGCACCGGGACAGCAGGAGAGCAGTACTTC. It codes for CASTGTAGEQYF. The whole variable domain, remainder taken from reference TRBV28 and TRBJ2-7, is DVKVTQSSRYLVKRTGEKVFLECVQDMDHENMFWYRQDPGLGLRLIYFSYDVKMKEKGDIPEGYSVSREKKERFSLILESASTNQTSMYLCASTGTAGEQYFGPGTRLTVT.

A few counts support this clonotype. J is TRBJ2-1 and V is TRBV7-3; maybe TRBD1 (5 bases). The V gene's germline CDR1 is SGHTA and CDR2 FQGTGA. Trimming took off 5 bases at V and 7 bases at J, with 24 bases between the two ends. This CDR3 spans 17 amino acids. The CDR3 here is CASSLHLRRTTVNEQFF. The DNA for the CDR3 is TGTGCCAGCAGCCTCCACCTGCGGCGGACGACAGTAAATGAGCAGTTCTTC.

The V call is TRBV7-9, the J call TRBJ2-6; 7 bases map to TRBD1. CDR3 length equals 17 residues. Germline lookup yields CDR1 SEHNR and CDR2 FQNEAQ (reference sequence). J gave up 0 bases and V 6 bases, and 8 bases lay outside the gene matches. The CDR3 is CASSRTGWSSGANVLTF. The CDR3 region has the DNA TGTGCCAGCAGTCGGACAGGTTGGAGCTCTGGGGCCAACGTCCTGACTTTC. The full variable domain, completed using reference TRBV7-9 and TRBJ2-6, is DTGVSQNPRHKITKRGQNVTFRCDPISEHNRLYWYRQTLGQGPEFLTYFQNEAQLEKSRLLSDRFSAERPKGSFSTLEIQRTEQGDSAMYLCASSRTGWSSGANVLTFGAGSRLTVL.

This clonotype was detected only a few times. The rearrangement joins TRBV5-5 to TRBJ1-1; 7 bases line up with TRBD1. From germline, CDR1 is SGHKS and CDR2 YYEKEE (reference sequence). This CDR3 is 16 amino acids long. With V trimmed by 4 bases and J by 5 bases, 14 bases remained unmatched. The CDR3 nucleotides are TGTGCCAGCAGCATACTGTCGGACAGGCGACCTACTGAAGCTTTCTTT. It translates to CASSILSDRRPTEAFF.

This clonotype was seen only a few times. The CDR3 loop is CASSLARALTQINEQFF. Here the CDR3 DNA reads TGTGCCAGCAGTTTAGCGAGGGCGCTAACTCAAATCAATGAGCAGTTCTTC. The chain joins TRBV12-3 or TRBV12-4 to TRBJ2-1; TRBD2 might be the D (5 bases). The CDR3 runs 17 residues. V lost 0 bases to trimming and J lost 6 bases, with 18 bases between them.

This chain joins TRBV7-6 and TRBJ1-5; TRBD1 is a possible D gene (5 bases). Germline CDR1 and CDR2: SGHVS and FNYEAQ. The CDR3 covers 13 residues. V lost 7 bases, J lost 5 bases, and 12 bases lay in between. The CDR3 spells CASTLGGDQPQHF. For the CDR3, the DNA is TGTGCCAGCACCCTGGGGGGTGATCAGCCCCAGCATTTT. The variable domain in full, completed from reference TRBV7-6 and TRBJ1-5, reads GAGVSQSPRYKVTKRGQDVALRCDPISGHVSLYWYRQALGQGPEFLTYFNYEAQQDKSGLPNDRFSAERPEGSISTLTIQRTEQRDSAMYRCASTLGGDQPQHFGDGTRLSIL.

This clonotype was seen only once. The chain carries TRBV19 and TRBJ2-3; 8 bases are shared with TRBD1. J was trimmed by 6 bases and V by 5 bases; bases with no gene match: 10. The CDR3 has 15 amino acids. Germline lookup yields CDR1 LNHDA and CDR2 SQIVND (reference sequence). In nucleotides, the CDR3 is TGTGCCAGTAGTGACCGGGACAGGACTGTTGATACGCAGTATTTT. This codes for CASSDRDRTVDTQYF.

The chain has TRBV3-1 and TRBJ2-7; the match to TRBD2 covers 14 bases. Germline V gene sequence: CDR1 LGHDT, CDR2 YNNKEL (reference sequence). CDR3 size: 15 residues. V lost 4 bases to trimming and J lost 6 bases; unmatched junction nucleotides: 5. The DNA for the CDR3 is TGTGCCAGCAGCCCTAACGGACTAGCGGGGGGCGAGCAGTACTTC. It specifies CASSPNGLAGGEQYF.

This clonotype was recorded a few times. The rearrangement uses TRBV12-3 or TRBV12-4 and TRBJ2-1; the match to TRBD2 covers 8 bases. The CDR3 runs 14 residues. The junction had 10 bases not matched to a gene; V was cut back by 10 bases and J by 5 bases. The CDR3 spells CATEGVAGHNEQFF. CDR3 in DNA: TGTGCCACAGAGGGGGTAGCGGGACACAATGAGCAGTTCTTC.

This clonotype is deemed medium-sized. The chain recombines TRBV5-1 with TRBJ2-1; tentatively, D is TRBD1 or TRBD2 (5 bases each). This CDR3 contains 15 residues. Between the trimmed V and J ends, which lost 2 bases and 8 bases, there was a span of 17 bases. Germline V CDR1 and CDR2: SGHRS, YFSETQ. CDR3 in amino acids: CASSFTRGVSDEQFF. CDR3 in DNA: TGCGCCAGCAGCTTTACGAGGGGCGTTAGCGATGAGCAGTTCTTC.